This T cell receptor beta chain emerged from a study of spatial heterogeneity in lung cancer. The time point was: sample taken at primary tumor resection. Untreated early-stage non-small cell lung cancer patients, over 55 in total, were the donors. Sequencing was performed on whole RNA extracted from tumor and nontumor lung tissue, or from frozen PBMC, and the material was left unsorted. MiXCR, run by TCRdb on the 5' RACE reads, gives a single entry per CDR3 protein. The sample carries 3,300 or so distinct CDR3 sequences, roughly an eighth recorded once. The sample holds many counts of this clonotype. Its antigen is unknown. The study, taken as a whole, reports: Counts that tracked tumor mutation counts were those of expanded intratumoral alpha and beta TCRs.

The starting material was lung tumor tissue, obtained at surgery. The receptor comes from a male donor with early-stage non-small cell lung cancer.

The CDR3 protein is CASSLYRSVRGDTEAFF. In DNA form, the CDR3 reads TGTGCCAGCAGTTTATATAGGTCGGTCAGGGGCGATACTGAAGCTTTCTTT. The chain couples TRBV27 to TRBJ1-1; D may be TRBD1 (6 bases). The germline V gene encodes CDR1 MNHEY and CDR2 SMNVEV (reference sequence). This CDR3 spans 17 amino acids. V was trimmed by 1 base and J by 5 bases, leaving 20 bases between them.